The text below deals with one TCR beta chain. This clonotype was found once. Its antigen is still unknown. Per-base quality was not reported, and no clone a single base away is much larger than it. One read amounts to weak evidence. CDR3 length: 11 amino acids, cysteine to phenylalanine. CDR3 DNA only is kept here, 33 bases in frame from base 1. Trimming removed 4 bases from V and 4 bases from J, leaving 7 bases between the germline ends. Per the germline V gene, SQVTM is the CDR1 and ANQGSEA is the CDR2. Peripheral blood CD8+ and CD4+ T cells from healthy donors, Susac syndrome patients and multiple sclerosis patients were profiled by high-throughput TCR beta sequencing. Multiple sclerosis controls were treatment-naive patients with stable or active relapsing-remitting disease fulfilling revised McDonald criteria. Bulk CD8+ and CD4+ T cells were purified by magnetic negative isolation, whereas CD8+ TEMRA cells were enriched by FACS. Blood was drawn into EDTA tubes, processed within 24 hours, and PBMCs were isolated by density gradient centrifugation. PBMCs destined for TCR sequencing were cryopreserved in liquid nitrogen and later thawed in a 37 °C water bath. A purity of at least 90% was achieved for sorted or isolated CD4+, CD8+ and CD8+ TEMRA cells.

This specimen comes from a study of CD8 T cells in Susac syndrome (dated 2019 in TCRdb). Broadly, across the study: Whether CD8+ T cell activation and differentiation in Susac syndrome was antigen driven was tested using repertoire sequencing. The study compared CD8+ T cell repertoire clonality among roughly eleven healthy donors, some 14 Susac syndrome patients and fewer than 19 multiple sclerosis patients. Results the study describes overall, beyond this receptor: The TCR sequencing and HLA analysis was acknowledged to have included a relatively small number of individuals.

RNA was extracted using the RNeasy kit, and about 0.5 to 1 microgram was reverse transcribed with random hexamers. The immunoSEQ multiplex PCR assay, covering 54 Vbeta and 13 Jbeta segments, was used to amplify TCR beta CDR3 regions. PCR amplification bias was corrected by using a synthetic template baseline for primer optimization and computational correction. As for how the authors treated the data: Reads were assigned to V, D and J genes according to IMGT and analyzed in immunoSEQ Analyzer, with only productive sequences retained. To calculate clonality, Shannon entropy was normalized by log2 of the number of productive unique sequences and then subtracted from one. For each patient and control, public and private clones were evaluated among the 100 most prevalent clones. A clone was defined as Susac-specific if it was absent from the healthy and MS cohorts, from some 1,100 published viral clones and from other ImmuneACCESS disease sequences. TCRdb took the public reads, trimmed them with fastp at Q25, ran MiXCR for clone calling and kept in-frame beta chains. One record per CDR3 amino acid sequence lists the most common genes and DNA. The V and J calls reflect TCRdb's pipeline rather than the authors' work. The sample includes approximately 130,000 distinct CDR3 sequences, with approximately 89% observed a single time. The top ten clonotypes cover roughly 0.25% of the sample.

This receptor was obtained from a human donor with multiple sclerosis. The sequenced sample consisted of CD8+ T cells from PBMCs. Recombination connected TRBV29-1 to TRBJ1-1; confidence is insufficient to name the D gene. Read as DNA, the sequence is TGCAGCGTTGGGCTGACCACTGAAGCTTTCTTT. This is translated as CSVGLTTEAFF.